This T cell receptor (beta chain) stems from a study of T cells in Graves' hyperthyroidism and ophthalmopathy. Overall study context: Sampling of peripheral blood happened at initial diagnosis, prior to any treatment.

This clonotype was recorded only once. Antigen: not known. Germline V gives CDR1 SGHVS, CDR2 FQNEAQ. Trimming left V 5 bases short and J 9 bases short, with 19 bases between. The CDR3 loop spans 14 amino acids. The TCR beta CDR3 regions underwent amplification using RNA transcripts as the source. When the TCR CDR3 underwent first-round RT-PCR, the HTBI primer set was used. TCRdb fed the multiplex PCR reads into MiXCR, producing one record per CDR3 protein. Among 480,000 or so distinct CDR3 sequences listed, roughly an eighth were seen once. Study conclusions and caveats: Among thyroid clonotypes expanded above 0.001, most also appeared in blood.

The genes are TRBV7-8 and TRBJ1-1; D is undetermined. Input material: blood. This TCR was recovered from a woman between 18 and 29 years old with Graves' hyperthyroidism. CDR3 amino acids: CASSTLFGIPKAFF. CDR3 DNA: TGTGCCAGCAGCACTCTCTTTGGGATCCCGAAAGCTTTCTTT.